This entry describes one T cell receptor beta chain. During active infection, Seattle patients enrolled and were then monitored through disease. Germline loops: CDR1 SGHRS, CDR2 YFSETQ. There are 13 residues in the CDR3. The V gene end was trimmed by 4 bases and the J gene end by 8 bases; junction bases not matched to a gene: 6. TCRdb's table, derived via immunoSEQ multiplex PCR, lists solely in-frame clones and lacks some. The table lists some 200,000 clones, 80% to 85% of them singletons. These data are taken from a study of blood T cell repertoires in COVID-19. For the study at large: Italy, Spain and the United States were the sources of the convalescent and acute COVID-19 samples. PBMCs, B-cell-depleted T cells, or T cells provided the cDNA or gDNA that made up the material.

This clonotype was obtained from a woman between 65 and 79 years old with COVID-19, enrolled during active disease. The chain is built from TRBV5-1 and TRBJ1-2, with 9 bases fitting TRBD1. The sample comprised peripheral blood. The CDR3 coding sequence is TGCGCCAGCAGCCGGACAGGGGATTTCGGCTACACCTTC. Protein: CASSRTGDFGYTF.